These T cell receptor beta chains were read from a single sample in a study of blood T cell repertoires in COVID-19. Sequenced by immunoSEQ multiplex PCR; TCRdb stores in-frame clones only, minus some. The repertoire holds approximately 36,000 clones, with around 85% as singletons. Sequencing input: peripheral blood. These receptors originate from a middle-aged man with active COVID-19. The CDR3 runs from the conserved cysteine through the conserved F or W. D genes are given only for firm matches. A row's size may be missing; if present it is once, few, many or a size class.

j_call v_call d_call clone_size cdr3_nt cdr3_aa
TRBJ2-3 TRBV5-4 TRBD2 . TGTGCCAGCAGCAAAAAACTAGCGGGGGCCTCTACAGATACGCAGTATTTT CASSKKLAGASTDTQYF
TRBJ1-6 TRBV18 . . TGTGCCAGCTCACCAGGTTCGGGGAAGCCCCTCCACTTT CASSPGSGKPLHF
TRBJ2-3 TRBV12-3/TRBV12-4 TRBD2 . TGTGCCAGCAGTCCGACTAGCGGACATACGCAGTATTTT CASSPTSGHTQYF
TRBJ2-2 TRBV20-1 . . TGCAGTGCTAGTGGCGCTGGGGCGGACACCGGGGAGCTGTTTTTT CSASGAGADTGELFF
TRBJ2-5 TRBV5-6 . . TGTGCCAGCAGCCACAGCGAGACCCAGTACTTC CASSHSETQYF
TRBJ2-3 TRBV7-9 TRBD1 . TGTGCCAGCAGCCCCAGAGGACAGGGCACAGATACGCAGTATTTT CASSPRGQGTDTQYF
TRBJ1-1 TRBV10-2 . . TGCGCCAGCAGTGGGCTCCAGGGGAGTGGCACTGAAGCTTTCTTT CASSGLQGSGTEAFF
TRBJ1-1 TRBV10-3 TRBD1 . TGTGCCATCAGGACCGGGACAGAGAACACTGAAGCTTTCTTT CAIRTGTENTEAFF
TRBJ1-6 TRBV5-6 . . TGTGCCAGCAGCTTGGGTGGCTGGAGCTCACCCCTCCACTTT CASSLGGWSSPLHF
TRBJ1-2 TRBV28 TRBD1 . TGTGCCAGCAGTCCCCCGACAGGGACCTATGGCTACACCTTC CASSPPTGTYGYTF
TRBJ2-1 TRBV6-5 TRBD1 . TGTGCCAGCAGCTCGGCGACAGGGGGGTCCAATGAGCAGTTCTTC CASSSATGGSNEQFF
TRBJ1-4 TRBV7-9 TRBD1 . TGTGCCAGCACCGGGGACAGGGTTGTGGAAAAACTGTTTTTT CASTGDRVVEKLFF
TRBJ1-2 TRBV6-5 TRBD1 . TGTGCCAGCAGTTCCTCTCGGGACAGCGATGGCTACACCTTC CASSSSRDSDGYTF
TRBJ2-5 TRBV4-2 TRBD2 . TGTGCCAGCAGCCAAGATGGCGGGGGTTGGGATCAAGAGACCCAGTACTTC CASSQDGGGWDQETQYF
TRBJ1-1 TRBV7-2 . . TGTGCCAGCAGCTTAGTGAGAACAGGCCTGAACACTGAAGCTTTCTTT CASSLVRTGLNTEAFF
TRBJ2-7 TRBV24-1 TRBD2 . TGTGCCACCAGTGTTACCGGGACTAGCGGGTTTTACGAGCAGTACTTC CATSVTGTSGFYEQYF
TRBJ2-7 TRBV5-1 TRBD1 . TGCGCCAGCACCCAAAAGCAGGGGGCATCCTACGAGCAGTACTTC CASTQKQGASYEQYF
TRBJ2-5 TRBV19 TRBD2 once TGTGCCAGTAGTATAGGGCTGGTAGGACTAGCCCAAGAGACCCAGTACTTC CASSIGLVGLAQETQYF
TRBJ1-4 TRBV10-3 TRBD1 . TGTGCCATAGGCCAGGGACAGAATGAAAAACTGTTTTTT CAIGQGQNEKLFF
TRBJ1-1 TRBV6-5 . . TGTGCCAGCTATCGACATGGGACTGAAGCTTTCTTT CASYRHGTEAFF
TRBJ2-7 TRBV5-5 TRBD1 once TGTGCCAGCAGCTTTGCCGGGACAGGTTGGTACGAGCAGTACTTC CASSFAGTGWYEQYF
TRBJ2-1 TRBV27 TRBD2 . TGTGCCAGCAGTTTATCCCGGAGGCGGGGGGTTGTCCTCTCCTACAATGAGCAGTTCTTC CASSLSRRRGVVLSYNEQFF
TRBJ1-1 TRBV19 . . TGTGCCAGTATCTCCGAGGGCCGGGCTTTCTTT CASISEGRAFF
TRBJ2-2 TRBV6-2/TRBV6-3 TRBD2 . TGTGCCAGCAGTTACGGAGCGGGGGGTTCTGGGGAGCTGTTTTTT CASSYGAGGSGELFF
TRBJ2-5 TRBV5-8 . . TGTGCCAGCAGCTTTCATGTGGGAGCGCAAGAGACCCAGTACTTC CASSFHVGAQETQYF
TRBJ2-3 TRBV11-3 . . TGTGCCAGCAGCCCAGGGGGGACAGACACAGATACGCAGTATTTT CASSPGGTDTDTQYF
TRBJ1-5 TRBV28 . . TGTGCCAGCAGTTTAGCCCAGGGCCGACAGCCCCAGCATTTT CASSLAQGRQPQHF
TRBJ2-7 TRBV19 TRBD2 . TGTGCCAGTAGTATCGTGAGTCCGGGACTAGCGGGGGGCGCGTACGAGCAGTACTTC CASSIVSPGLAGGAYEQYF
TRBJ2-1 TRBV20-1 TRBD2 . TGCAGTGCTAGTCCCGGGACTAGCGGGGGGGCGTACGATGAGCAGTTCTTC CSASPGTSGGAYDEQFF